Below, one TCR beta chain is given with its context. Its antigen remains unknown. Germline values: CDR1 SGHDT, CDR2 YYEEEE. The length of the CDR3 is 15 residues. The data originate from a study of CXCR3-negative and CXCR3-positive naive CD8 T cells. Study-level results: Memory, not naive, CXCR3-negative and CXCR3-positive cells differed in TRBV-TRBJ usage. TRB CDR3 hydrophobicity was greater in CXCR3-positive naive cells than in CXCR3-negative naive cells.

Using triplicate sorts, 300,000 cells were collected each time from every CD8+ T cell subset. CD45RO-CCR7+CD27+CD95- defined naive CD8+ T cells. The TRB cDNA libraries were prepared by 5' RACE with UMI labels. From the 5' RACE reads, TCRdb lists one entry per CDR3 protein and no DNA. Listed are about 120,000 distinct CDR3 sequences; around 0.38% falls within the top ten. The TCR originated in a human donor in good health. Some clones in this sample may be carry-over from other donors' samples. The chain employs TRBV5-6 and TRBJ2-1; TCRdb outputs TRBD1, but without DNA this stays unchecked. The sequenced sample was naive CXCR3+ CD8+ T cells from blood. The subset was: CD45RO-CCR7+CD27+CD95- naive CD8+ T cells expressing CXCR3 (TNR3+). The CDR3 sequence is CASSPGDRVYNEQFF.